Below are 10 T cell receptor beta chains sequenced from a single sample in a study of radiotherapy plus CTLA-4 blockade in lung cancer. TCRdb keeps only in-frame clones here, not all; method: immunoSEQ multiplex PCR. The sample holds about 80,000 clones, roughly four fifths seen once. The sequencing here drew on peripheral blood, taken from a patient treated with radiotherapy plus ipilimumab. The source of these receptors is a human donor with non-small cell lung cancer who had stable disease on radiotherapy plus ipilimumab.

The chain employs TRBV30 and TRBJ1-5; D unresolved. V was pared by 4 bases and J by 4 bases, with 8 bases between. There are 12 residues in the CDR3. CDR1 is GTSNPN and CDR2 is SVGIG in the germline V gene (reference sequence). In nucleotides, the CDR3 is TGTGCCTGGAACAGCGCGAATCAGCCCCAGCATTTT. This gives the protein CAWNSANQPQHF.

V gene TRBV5-1 combines with J gene TRBJ2-7; 7 bases line up with TRBD2. CDR3 size: 15 residues. V was clipped by 0 bases and J by 4 bases; unmatched bases: 7. CDR1 SGHRS and CDR2 YFSETQ come from the germline V gene. This chain's CDR3 is CASSLVAGATYEQYF. As DNA, the CDR3 is TGCGCCAGCAGCTTGGTGGCGGGAGCAACGTACGAGCAGTACTTC.

This clone was picked up a small number of times. The chain couples TRBV7-2 to TRBJ1-4; D is perhaps TRBD1 (5 bases). The germline V gene encodes CDR1 SGHTA and CDR2 FQGNSA. This CDR3 spans 12 amino acids. The V end lost 7 bases, the J end lost 10 bases, and 13 bases lay between the germline ends. The CDR3 nucleotides read TGTGCCAGCACCCTAACAGGAACAAAACTGTTTTTT. It yields the protein CASTLTGTKLFF.

This clone was observed once. The chain links TRBV7-6 to TRBJ2-7; D is possibly TRBD1 (5 bases). The CDR3 is made up of 15 amino acids. Trimming removed 0 bases from V and 3 bases from J, with 12 bases in between. Germline V gene data show CDR1 as SGHVS and CDR2 as FNYEAQ. The CDR3 sequence: CASSLAGQGDYEQYF. The CDR3 DNA reads as TGTGCCAGCAGCTTAGCAGGTCAGGGCGACTACGAGCAGTACTTC.

The chain has TRBV28 and TRBJ2-7; TRBD1 agrees at 9 bases. Germline CDR1 reads MDHEN; CDR2 reads SYDVKM. V gave up 7 bases and J gave up 2 bases; unmatched junction bases: 12. This CDR3 spans 16 amino acids. CDR3 loop: CASTTLGTGRPYEQYF. In DNA form, the CDR3 reads TGTGCCAGCACTACCTTAGGGACAGGGCGGCCCTACGAGCAGTACTTC.

For the CDR3, the DNA is TGTGCCAGCAGCTTAGACAGGGCGGCCGAGCAGTACTTC. This translates into CASSLDRAAEQYF. The V call is TRBV7-3, the J call TRBJ2-7; 7 nucleotides line up with TRBD1. The CDR3 length is 13 residues. The V gene's germline CDR1 is SGHTA and CDR2 FQGTGA. The ends lost 2 bases at V and 6 bases at J; junction bases unmatched: 4.

The chain has TRBV6-1 and TRBJ1-4; D possibly corresponds to TRBD1 (5 bases). V gave up 7 bases and J gave up 0 bases, with 9 bases separating them. CDR1 MNHNS and CDR2 SASEGT come from the germline V gene. The CDR3 covers 14 residues. The CDR3 DNA reads TGTGCCAGCATTGACAGTGCAACTAATGAAAAACTGTTTTTT. Translating gives CASIDSATNEKLFF.

This clone is a singleton in its sample. The V call is TRBV5-1, the J call TRBJ1-2; 9 bases are shared with TRBD1. The ends lost 4 bases at V and 4 bases at J; junction bases unmatched: 8. The CDR3 has 15 amino acids. Germline CDR1 and CDR2: SGHRS and YFSETQ. The CDR3: CASSTGQGTGYGYTF. The CDR3 region has the DNA TGCGCCAGCAGCACCGGACAGGGGACGGGCTATGGCTACACCTTC.

This chain connects TRBV6-1 to TRBJ2-7, with TRBD1 identical over 11 bases. The CDR3 is 15 amino acids. CDR1 and CDR2 from the germline V gene are MNHNS and SASEGT. V trimming: 5 bases; J trimming: 3 bases; junction bases outside the gene matches: 6. This CDR3 reads CASSTLGTGGYEQYF. DNA of the CDR3: TGTGCCAGCAGTACCCTCGGGACAGGGGGCTACGAGCAGTACTTC.

The chain joins TRBV7-3 to TRBJ2-3; D gene ambiguous. Germline V CDR1 and CDR2: SGHTA, FQGTGA. With 5 bases removed from V and 0 bases from J, the gap between germline ends came to 9 bases. This CDR3 is built from 14 residues. The CDR3 nucleotides are TGTGCCAGCAGCCGAGATGTTAGCACAGATACGCAGTATTTT. Amino acid sequence: CASSRDVSTDTQYF.